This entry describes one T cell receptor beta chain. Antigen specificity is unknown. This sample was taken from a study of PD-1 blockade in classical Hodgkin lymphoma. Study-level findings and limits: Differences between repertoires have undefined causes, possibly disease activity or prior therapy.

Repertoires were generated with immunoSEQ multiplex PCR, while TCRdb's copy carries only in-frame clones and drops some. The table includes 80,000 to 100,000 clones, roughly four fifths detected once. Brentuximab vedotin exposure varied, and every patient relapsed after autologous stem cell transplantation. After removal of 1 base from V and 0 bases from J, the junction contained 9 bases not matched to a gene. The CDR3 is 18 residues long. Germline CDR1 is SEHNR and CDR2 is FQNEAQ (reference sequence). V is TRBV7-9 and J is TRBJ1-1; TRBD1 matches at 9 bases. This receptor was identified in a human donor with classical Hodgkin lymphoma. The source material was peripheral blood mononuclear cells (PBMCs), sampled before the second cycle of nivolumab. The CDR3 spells CASSLGQGGGQMNTEAFF. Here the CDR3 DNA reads TGTGCCAGCAGCTTAGGACAGGGGGGTGGTCAAATGAACACTGAAGCTTTCTTT.